Listed here are 32 T cell receptor beta chains from one sample, sequenced in a study of blood T cell repertoires in COVID-19. Measured with immunoSEQ multiplex PCR; TCRdb has only the in-frame clones, and not every one. The sample holds approximately 140,000 clones; roughly 87% are singletons and the top ten take approximately 3.8%. Sequencing used PBMCs or T cells enriched from blood (not recorded which). These receptors all stem from a woman between 40 and 50 years old who had been exposed to COVID-19.

This chain connects TRBV6-5 to TRBJ1-6; D possibly corresponds to TRBD1 (6 bases). Looked up from germline, CDR1 is MNHEY and CDR2 is SVGAGI. The CDR3 consists of 13 residues. V was clipped by 2 bases and J by 7 bases, with 6 bases between them. CDR3 residues: CASSYQGNSPLHF. The CDR3, as DNA: TGTGCCAGCAGTTACCAGGGGAATTCACCCCTCCACTTT.

The genes are TRBV27 and TRBJ1-6, with 7 bases matching TRBD1. This CDR3 has 18 amino acids. Unmatched junction bases numbered 10, after V lost 1 base and J lost 4 bases. CDR1 is MNHEY and CDR2 is SMNVEV in the germline V gene (reference sequence). DNA of the CDR3: TGTGCCAGCAGTTTATTCCCCAGGACAGGTTCTTATAATTCACCCCTCCACTTT. Protein product: CASSLFPRTGSYNSPLHF.

This chain connects TRBV18 to TRBJ1-1; 10 bases line up with TRBD1. Germline V lookup: CDR1 KGHSH, CDR2 LQKENI. This CDR3 has 17 residues. V was clipped by 2 bases and J by 4 bases; unmatched bases: 10. This CDR3 is CASSPGRTGGLSTEAFF. DNA of the CDR3: TGTGCCAGCTCACCAGGGAGGACAGGGGGACTCAGCACTGAAGCTTTCTTT. Full variable domain (rest looked up from reference TRBV18 and TRBJ1-1): NAGVMQNPRHLVRRRGQEARLRCSPMKGHSHVYWYRQLPEEGLKFMVYLQKENIIDESGMPKERFSAEFPKEGPSILRIQQVVRGDSAAYFCASSPGRTGGLSTEAFFGQGTRLTVV.

This clone was counted between two and nine times. The chain couples TRBV15 to TRBJ1-1, with a weak D call TRBD1 (5 bases). CDR1 and CDR2 (germline): LNHNV, YYDKDF (reference sequence). This CDR3 has 14 amino acids. Trimming cost V 0 bases and J 7 bases, with 12 bases left between them. The CDR3 DNA reads TGTGCCACCAGCAGAGATCGAAGGGGAGGTGAAGCTTTCTTT. Amino acids: CATSRDRRGGEAFF.

The chain combines TRBV9 with TRBJ2-6; tentative D call: TRBD2 (6 bases). The germline V and J ends were trimmed by 1 base and 0 bases, with 14 bases remaining between them. Per germline, CDR1 SGDLS and CDR2 YYNGEE. The CDR3 totals 18 residues. The CDR3 is CASSVFGRGYSGANVLTF. The CDR3 DNA reads TGTGCCAGCAGCGTATTCGGGAGAGGATACTCTGGGGCCAACGTCCTGACTTTC.

This clone was observed a few times. The chain links TRBV5-1 to TRBJ1-1; 8 bases map to TRBD1. The J segment lost 1 base and the V segment lost 4 bases, leaving 9 bases of the junction unmatched. There are 16 residues in the CDR3. Germline CDR1 is SGHRS and CDR2 is YFSETQ. The CDR3 nucleotides are TGCGCCAGCAGCGGAGACAGGGGTAGTAGGAACACTGAAGCTTTCTTT. It yields the protein CASSGDRGSRNTEAFF. Variable domain in full (rest from reference TRBV5-1 and TRBJ1-1): KAGVTQTPRYLIKTRGQQVTLSCSPISGHRSVSWYQQTPGQGLQFLFEYFSETQRNKGNFPGRFSGRQFSNSRSEMNVSTLELGDSALYLCASSGDRGSRNTEAFFGQGTRLTVV.

The rearrangement joins TRBV6-4 to TRBJ2-5; D remains ambiguous. Germline V gene lookup returns CDR1 MRHNA and CDR2 SNTAGT. V was clipped by 2 bases and J by 5 bases, with 15 bases between them. This CDR3 region has 15 residues. The CDR3, as DNA: TGTGCCAGCAGTGACGACGCCCAAAAGGAGGAGACCCAGTACTTC. Residues: CASSDDAQKEETQYF.

The V and J genes are TRBV11-2 and TRBJ1-1, with D hard to call. Trimming left V 2 bases short and J 5 bases short, with 9 bases between. Germline values: CDR1 SGHAT, CDR2 FQNNGV. The CDR3 consists of 13 residues. DNA for the CDR3: TGTGCCAGCAGCTTATCTCGAGGGACTGAAGCTTTCTTT. Encoded protein: CASSLSRGTEAFF.

J is TRBJ2-7 and V is TRBV3-1 (or the pseudogene TRBV3-2); 8 bases are a match to TRBD1. Looked up from germline, CDR1 is LGHDT and CDR2 is YNNKEL (reference sequence). The CDR3 length is 13 residues. Trimming at V came to 4 bases and at J to 3 bases, leaving 2 bases not matched to a gene. CDR3 sequence: CASSLGTGYEQYF. The CDR3 nucleotides read TGTGCCAGCAGCCTTGGGACAGGCTACGAGCAGTACTTC.

CDR3 sequence reads: CASSLGTGNRGTEAFF. Here the CDR3 DNA reads TGCGCCAGCAGCTTGGGGACAGGCAATCGGGGCACTGAAGCTTTCTTT. The chain recombines TRBV5-1 with TRBJ1-1; 7 nucleotides match TRBD1. The CDR3 extends over 16 amino acids. The ends lost 0 bases at V and 4 bases at J; junction bases unmatched: 9. The germline V gene has CDR1 SGHRS and CDR2 YFSETQ.

This chain connects TRBV9 to TRBJ2-3; no definite D call. The germline gives CDR1 SGDLS, CDR2 YYNGEE. V lost 3 bases, J lost 2 bases, and 10 bases lay in between. This CDR3 comprises 14 residues. The CDR3 DNA sequence: TGTGCCAGCAGCGCCCAGATTCCCACAGATACGCAGTATTTT. The encoded protein is CASSAQIPTDTQYF.

The J gene is TRBJ2-3, the V gene TRBV28; TRBD2 aligns across 15 bases. This CDR3 has 19 amino acids. Germline CDR1 reads MDHEN; CDR2 reads SYDVKM. V dropped 3 bases and J dropped 0; count of bases not matched to a gene: 7. The CDR3 coding sequence is TGTGCCAGCAGTTTTCAACTCGGACTAGCGGGAGGGAGCACAGATACGCAGTATTTT. This sequence encodes CASSFQLGLAGGSTDTQYF.

The chain recombines TRBV27 with TRBJ1-5; 7 bases fit TRBD1. The CDR3 loop spans 14 amino acids. Germline lookup yields CDR1 MNHEY and CDR2 SMNVEV (reference sequence). Losses at the gene ends were 6 bases for V and 5 bases for J; bases not matched to a gene: 7. In DNA form, the CDR3 reads TGTGCCAGCAGACGACAGGGCGGAGATCAGCCCCAGCATTTT. Translating it yields CASRRQGGDQPQHF.

V usage is TRBV4-1 and J usage is TRBJ2-7; no reliable D call. Germline V gene sequence: CDR1 MGHRA, CDR2 YSYEKL. V lost 0 bases to trimming and J lost 2 bases, with 8 bases between them. The CDR3 extends over 14 amino acids. CDR3 nucleotide sequence: TGCGCCAGCAGCCAAGAGCGTCTAGCCTACGAGCAGTACTTC. The encoded protein is CASSQERLAYEQYF.

The chain uses TRBV7-9 and TRBJ1-2; possible D gene TRBD1, 6 bases. The CDR3 runs 17 residues. Per the germline V gene, CDR1 is SEHNR and CDR2 is FQNEAQ (reference sequence). Trimming cost V 5 bases and J 2 bases, with 21 bases left between them. CDR3 in DNA: TGTGCCAGCAGCCGACAGGTCGTGGATGTTCTAAACTATGGCTACACCTTC. It encodes CASSRQVVDVLNYGYTF.

This chain connects TRBV27 to TRBJ1-1; the match to TRBD1 covers 8 bases. From germline, CDR1 is MNHEY and CDR2 SMNVEV (reference sequence). The CDR3 extends over 13 amino acids. Unmatched junction bases numbered 4, after V lost 7 bases and J lost 3 bases. The CDR3 loop reads CASIRQGYTEAFF. For the CDR3, the DNA is TGTGCCAGCATTAGACAGGGGTACACTGAAGCTTTCTTT.

This clone came up a few times. The V gene is TRBV6-5, the J gene TRBJ1-5, with D unresolved. The germline V and J ends were trimmed by 0 bases and 7 bases, with 7 bases remaining between them. The CDR3 consists of 13 residues. From germline, CDR1 is MNHEY and CDR2 SVGAGI. The CDR3 nucleotides are TGTGCCAGCAGTTACTCGCTCGCGCAGCCCCAGCATTTT. This translates into CASSYSLAQPQHF.

This clone was seen a few times. The chain has TRBV5-1 and TRBJ1-4; 8 bases line up with TRBD1. Per germline, CDR1 SGHRS and CDR2 YFSETQ. Unmatched junction bases numbered 6, after V lost 5 bases and J lost 3 bases. The length of the CDR3 is 15 residues. CDR3 DNA sequence: TGCGCCAGCAGTCCTGGACAGGGCTCTAATGAAAAACTGTTTTTT. Protein: CASSPGQGSNEKLFF.

This clone came up a few times. The chain joins TRBV4-2 to TRBJ2-2; TRBD1 matches at 7 bases. Germline trimming cut 0 bases from V and 5 bases from J; bases unmatched to any gene: 0. CDR1 is LGHNA and CDR2 is YNFKEQ in the germline V gene. The CDR3 sequence is 14 residues long. As DNA, the CDR3 is TGTGCCAGCAGCCAAGAGACAGGGACCGGGGAGCTGTTTTTT. Translating it yields CASSQETGTGELFF.

This CDR3 is CATSPGLAGGLRDTQYF. The CDR3 DNA reads as TGTGCCACCAGTCCGGGACTAGCGGGGGGCCTTCGGGATACGCAGTATTTT. The chain has TRBV24-1 and TRBJ2-3; 15 positions match TRBD2. The CDR3 extends over 17 amino acids. Germline CDR1 KGHDR, CDR2 SFDVKD. The V gene end was trimmed by 6 bases and the J gene end by 6 bases; junction bases not matched to a gene: 9.

This rearrangement joins TRBV2 to TRBJ1-5, with TRBD1 identical over 12 bases. Germline loops: CDR1 SNHLY, CDR2 FYNNEI. This CDR3 comprises 16 residues. V lost 5 bases and J lost 7; bases outside the gene matches: 9. The CDR3 loop is CASSSSGTGGWQPQHF. As DNA, the CDR3 is TGTGCCAGCAGTTCCTCCGGGACAGGGGGCTGGCAGCCCCAGCATTTT.

This clone was picked up a small number of times. The genes are TRBV7-7 and TRBJ1-6; D unresolved. Per germline, CDR1 SSHAT and CDR2 FNYEAQ (reference sequence). V was shortened by 5 bases and J by 9 bases, with 5 bases between the two germline ends. The CDR3 length is 11 residues. The CDR3 loop reads CASSRGSPLHF. The CDR3 coding sequence is TGTGCCAGCAGCCGGGGTTCACCCCTCCACTTT.

This clone is a singleton in its sample. The chain joins TRBV29-1 to TRBJ2-7, with 9 bases aligning to TRBD1. This CDR3 region has 14 residues. V shed 8 bases and J 7 bases; nucleotides not matched to a gene: 15. The germline CDR1 and CDR2 sequences are SQVTM and ANQGSEA. The CDR3 nucleotides are TGCAGCTTAGCGACCGGGACAGGGACTGGGGAGCAGTACTTC. Translation gives CSLATGTGTGEQYF.

This chain uses TRBV11-2 with TRBJ2-7; 7 nucleotides line up with TRBD1. The CDR3 runs 12 residues. With 3 bases clipped from V and 7 bases from J, the junction kept 3 bases outside the gene matches. The germline V gene has CDR1 SGHAT and CDR2 FQNNGV. CDR3 protein: CASSLTQGEQYF. DNA for the CDR3: TGTGCCAGCAGCTTGACACAGGGGGAGCAGTACTTC. The full variable domain, its missing parts supplied by reference TRBV11-2 and TRBJ2-7, is EAGVAQSPRYKIIEKRQSVAFWCNPISGHATLYWYQQILGQGPKLLIQFQNNGVVDDSQLPKDRFSAERLKGVDSTLKIQPAKLEDSAVYLCASSLTQGEQYFGPGTRLTVT.

V gene TRBV5-1 combines with J gene TRBJ2-7, with 8 bases matching TRBD1. Trimming at V came to 3 bases and at J to 5 bases, leaving 4 bases not matched to a gene. CDR3 length: 13 amino acids. Looked up from germline, CDR1 is SGHRS and CDR2 is YFSETQ. In DNA form, the CDR3 reads TGCGCCAGCAGCTCCGACAGGGGAAACGAGCAGTACTTC. As protein: CASSSDRGNEQYF.

The V and J genes are TRBV7-2 and TRBJ2-1, with 11 nucleotides matching TRBD2. The V segment lost 5 bases and the J segment 5 bases; nucleotides outside the gene matches: 11. The CDR3 covers 17 residues. CDR1 and CDR2 from the germline V gene are SGHTA and FQGNSA. DNA of the CDR3: TGTGCCAGCAGCCCAGACCTACTAGCGGGAGAGAACAATGAGCAGTTCTTC. Its protein product is CASSPDLLAGENNEQFF.

The rearrangement uses TRBV19 and TRBJ1-1, with 7 bases aligning to TRBD1. V dropped 4 bases and J dropped 0; count of bases not matched to a gene: 5. This CDR3 contains 15 residues. Germline loops: CDR1 LNHDA, CDR2 SQIVND (reference sequence). The CDR3 loop reads CASSKDRRMNTEAFF. CDR3 DNA sequence: TGTGCCAGTAGTAAGGACAGGAGAATGAACACTGAAGCTTTCTTT.

The genes are TRBV6-2 or TRBV6-3 and TRBJ1-2, with D maybe TRBD1 (6 bases). The CDR3 length is 17 residues. From germline, CDR1 is MNHEY and CDR2 SVGEGT. V lost 0 bases and J 4 bases, leaving 18 bases between the germline ends. This CDR3 reads CASSYSPDRPGRYGYTF. The CDR3 DNA reads as TGTGCCAGCAGTTACTCCCCCGACAGGCCAGGACGCTATGGCTACACCTTC.

The V and J genes are TRBV5-1 and TRBJ2-7, with TRBD2 as a possible D gene (5 bases). The CDR3 sequence is 13 residues long. V dropped 6 bases and J dropped 2 bases, with 12 bases sitting between them. Germline values: CDR1 SGHRS, CDR2 YFSETQ. The CDR3 here is CASTGLEPYEQYF. CDR3 coding DNA: TGCGCCAGCACCGGACTGGAACCCTACGAGCAGTACTTC. Filled out from reference TRBV5-1 and TRBJ2-7, the complete variable domain reads KAGVTQTPRYLIKTRGQQVTLSCSPISGHRSVSWYQQTPGQGLQFLFEYFSETQRNKGNFPGRFSGRQFSNSRSEMNVSTLELGDSALYLCASTGLEPYEQYFGPGTRLTVT.

The V gene is TRBV6-4, the J gene TRBJ2-1, with D possibly being TRBD1 (6 bases). V dropped 0 bases and J dropped 2 bases, with 8 bases sitting between them. The CDR3 runs to 15 residues. Germline V gives CDR1 MRHNA, CDR2 SNTAGT. CDR3 in amino acids: CASSDSQGTYNEQFF. In DNA form, the CDR3 reads TGTGCCAGCAGTGACTCACAGGGTACCTACAATGAGCAGTTCTTC.

V is TRBV19 and J is TRBJ2-1; TRBD2 is a possible D gene (5 bases). CDR1 and CDR2 (germline): LNHDA, SQIVND (reference sequence). The CDR3 has 15 amino acids. With 3 bases removed from V and 5 bases from J, the gap between germline ends came to 14 bases. The CDR3 coding sequence is TGTGCCAGTAGTATGAGGGCGGGTTACAACAATGAGCAGTTCTTC. This codes for CASSMRAGYNNEQFF. Based on the CDR3 plus reference TRBV19 and TRBJ2-1, the full variable domain is DGGITQSPKYLFRKEGQNVTLSCEQNLNHDAMYWYRQDPGQGLRLIYYSQIVNDFQKGDIAEGYSVSREKKESFPLTVTSAQKNPTAFYLCASSMRAGYNNEQFFGPGTRLTVL.

The rearrangement uses TRBV2 and TRBJ1-1; D gene uncertain. CDR3 size: 12 residues. V was clipped by 6 bases and J by 5 bases, with 10 bases between them. CDR1 SNHLY and CDR2 FYNNEI come from the germline V gene. CDR3 in amino acids: CASSVSGTEAFF. In DNA, the CDR3 is TGTGCCAGCAGCGTATCGGGGACTGAAGCTTTCTTT.